This is a list of T cell receptor beta chains from one sample in a study of graft-versus-host responses after intestinal transplantation. Sequencing used immunoSEQ multiplex PCR; TCRdb keeps in-frame clones, though not all of them. In the table there are some 83,000 clones, 91% of which are singletons. Their antigens are not known. The source material was unstimulated CD4+ T cells sorted from spleen or lymph node cells, sampled before intestinal transplant. These receptors came from a human donor who received an intestinal transplant. Each CDR3 is given with its conserved first and last residue. The order of the fields is D gene, V gene, clone size, J gene, CDR3 DNA, CDR3 protein. D genes are given only for firm matches. The size entry is marked missing in some rows and otherwise reads once, few, many or a size class.

>NA|TRBV28|NA|TRBJ2-3
TGTGCCAGCAGCTCTCTAGGGGAAAACTTCCAGTTT
CASSSLGENFQF
>NA|TRBV9|NA|TRBJ2-7
TGTGCCAGCAGCGTAGATGGGGGGTCCTACGAGCAGTACTTC
CASSVDGGSYEQYF
>TRBD1|TRBV5-4|NA|TRBJ1-1
TGTGCCAGCAGCAAAGACAGGGTTACTGAAGCTTTCTTT
CASSKDRVTEAFF
>NA|TRBV7-2|NA|TRBJ2-3
TGTGCCAGCAGCCCCCAACGTGGGGCCCGCACAGATACGCAGTATTTT
CASSPQRGARTDTQYF
>TRBD1|TRBV7-2|NA|TRBJ2-7
TGTGCCAGCAGACCGGGACAGGGATTCTCCTACGAGCAGTACTTC
CASRPGQGFSYEQYF
>NA|TRBV4-1|once|TRBJ2-5
TGCGCCAGCAGCCAAGGAGGAGAGGAGACCAAGTACTTC
CASSQGGEETKYF
>NA|TRBV2|NA|TRBJ1-1
TGTGCCAGCAGTGAAGCGCTGGCGGTGAACACTGAAGCTTTCTTT
CASSEALAVNTEAFF
>TRBD1|TRBV9|NA|TRBJ2-7
TGTGCCAGCAGCGTAGGTGTGGGACAGGGCTACGAGCAGTACTTC
CASSVGVGQGYEQYF
>NA|TRBV6-1|NA|TRBJ1-5
TGTGCCAGCAGGGTAGAGATAAATCAGCCCCAGCATTTT
CASRVEINQPQHF
>NA|TRBV4-3|NA|TRBJ2-7
TGCGCCAGCAGCCAGAGTGGCCGGGGATACGAGCAGTACTTC
CASSQSGRGYEQYF
>TRBD1|TRBV10-1|NA|TRBJ2-7
TGCGCCAGCAGTGTAAACCAGGGGGCTTCCGAGCAGTACTTC
CASSVNQGASEQYF
>NA|TRBV11-3|NA|TRBJ1-1
TGTGCCAGCAGCTTAGTCGCGGGGAACACTGAAGCTTTCTTT
CASSLVAGNTEAFF
>NA|TRBV6-1|NA|TRBJ2-2
TGTGCCAGCAGTGAGGTACGGGTTTCCGGGGAGCTGTTTTTT
CASSEVRVSGELFF
>NA|TRBV30|NA|TRBJ1-6
TGTGCCTGGAGTGTCTCTGTGGAGAATTCACCCCTCCACTTT
CAWSVSVENSPLHF
>TRBD2|TRBV2|NA|TRBJ2-7
TGTGCCAGCGGGCGGGGGGGCTTCTACGAGCAGTACTTC
CASGRGGFYEQYF
>TRBD2|TRBV7-2|NA|TRBJ2-3
TGTGCCAGCAGCCCCTGGGGGGGGGTCGCGGATACGCAGTATTTT
CASSPWGGVADTQYF
>TRBD1|TRBV30|NA|TRBJ2-7
TGTGCCTGGAGTGAGGGCTCGACAGGGAGCTCCTACGAGCAGTACTTC
CAWSEGSTGSSYEQYF
>TRBD2|TRBV2|NA|TRBJ2-1
TGTGCCAGCGGGGCGGGGGGTTACAATGAGCAGTTCTTC
CASGAGGYNEQFF
>TRBD1|TRBV19|NA|TRBJ2-7
TGTGCCAGTAGTATAGTGGGCGGAGACAGGGGGCATCAGCAGTACTTC
CASSIVGGDRGHQQYF
>TRBD1|TRBV19|NA|TRBJ1-2
TGTGCCAGTAGTACGAGAGACAGGGATGGCTACACCTTC
CASSTRDRDGYTF
>TRBD2|TRBV7-2|NA|TRBJ2-7
TGTGCCAGCAGCTTAGCTGGAGCAGGTGTAGCGGGGGGTCGGACCTACGAGCAGTACTTC
CASSLAGAGVAGGRTYEQYF
>TRBD2|TRBV19|NA|TRBJ2-7
TGTGCCAGTAGTAACCTTGGGGTGGTAGCGGGGGCCATCTACGAGCAGTACTTC
CASSNLGVVAGAIYEQYF
>NA|TRBV9|NA|TRBJ2-2
TGTGCCAGCAGCGTAGGGGCGGGCCTAAAGAACACCGGGGAGCTGTTTTTT
CASSVGAGLKNTGELFF
>NA|TRBV6-5|NA|TRBJ1-1
TGTGCCAGCAGTTTCCGAGGGGGGAACACTGAAGCTTTCTTT
CASSFRGGNTEAFF
>TRBD2|TRBV19|NA|TRBJ2-1
TGTGCCAGTAGTATTCGGACTAGCAGGGATCAGTTCTTC
CASSIRTSRDQFF
>NA|TRBV9|NA|TRBJ1-1
TGTGCCAGCAGCGTAGCCCCGGCAGGGGCGAGGGACACTGAAGCTTTCTTT
CASSVAPAGARDTEAFF
>NA|TRBV5-1|NA|TRBJ2-7
TGCGCCAGCAGCTTGGCCCCGGAGTTGGACTACGAGCAGTACTTC
CASSLAPELDYEQYF
>TRBD1|TRBV12-5|NA|TRBJ1-5
TGTGCTAGTGCCTGGGACAGGGGTCAGCCCCAGCATTTT
CASAWDRGQPQHF
>NA|TRBV19|NA|TRBJ1-6
TGTGCCAGTAGTCCTGTCGGTCCCCCCAATTCACCCCTCCACTTT
CASSPVGPPNSPLHF
>TRBD2|TRBV19|NA|TRBJ2-7
TGTGCCAGTAGCGAACTAGCGGGGGGGACAGGGCAGTACTTC
CASSELAGGTGQYF
>TRBD1|TRBV7-2|NA|TRBJ2-1
TGTGCCAGCAGCTTCCAGACAGGGGGAGGAGACAATGAGCAGTTCTTC
CASSFQTGGGDNEQFF
>NA|TRBV18|NA|TRBJ2-3
TGTGCCAGCTCACCACGCAGGGGACTATCTGAGGGGACAGATACGCAGTATTTT
CASSPRRGLSEGTDTQYF
>TRBD1|TRBV30|NA|TRBJ2-7
TGTGCCTGGAGTGTAAAAAAGGGGGCCACCGTCTCCTACGAGCAGTACTTC
CAWSVKKGATVSYEQYF
>TRBD2|TRBV4-1|NA|TRBJ2-7
TGCGCCAGCAGCCAAGAGGGACTACCCTACGAGCAGTACTTC
CASSQEGLPYEQYF
>NA|TRBV6-6|few|TRBJ1-6
TGTGCCAGCAGTTACACAACAGGGTCTGCTAGTTCACCCCTCCACTTT
CASSYTTGSASSPLHF
>NA|TRBV7-2|NA|TRBJ2-5
TGTGCCAGCAGCTTAGTAGAAGAGACCCAGTACTTC
CASSLVEETQYF
>TRBD2|TRBV7-2|NA|TRBJ2-3
TGTGCCAGCAGCTTACACGGCGGGACTAGCGGGGTGACGCAGTATTTT
CASSLHGGTSGVTQYF
>TRBD2|TRBV6-6|NA|TRBJ2-2
TGTGCCAGCAGTTACGACGCGGGGGGGCGGAGGGAGCTGTTTTTT
CASSYDAGGRRELFF
>NA|TRBV4-3|NA|TRBJ1-2
TGCGCCAGCAGCCAAGTCGTGGAGGGAATAAGTGGCTACACCTTC
CASSQVVEGISGYTF
>TRBD2|TRBV5-6|NA|TRBJ2-7
TGTGCCAGCAGCTTGGTGATGGGAGGGCTCTCCTACGAGCAGTACTTC
CASSLVMGGLSYEQYF
>NA|TRBV11-2|NA|TRBJ1-2
TGTGCCAGCAGCTTAGTGGGACAAAGGTTATATGGCTACACCTTC
CASSLVGQRLYGYTF
>TRBD1|TRBV7-8|NA|TRBJ2-7
TGTGCCAGCAGCTTAGCGCAGCCGGACAGGGGTGCCTACGAGCAGTACTTC
CASSLAQPDRGAYEQYF
>NA|TRBV2|NA|TRBJ2-3
TGTGCCAGCAGAGTGCAGGGAAACACAGATACGCAGTATTTT
CASRVQGNTDTQYF
>NA|TRBV9|NA|TRBJ2-7
TGTGCCAGCGGGAGGCTCCTCGGCTCCGACGAGCAGTACTTC
CASGRLLGSDEQYF
>NA|TRBV7-2|NA|TRBJ1-3
TGTGCCAGCAGCCTAAGACAGTTCTCTGGAAACACCATATATTTT
CASSLRQFSGNTIYF
>TRBD1|TRBV7-2|NA|TRBJ1-5
TGTGCCAGCAGCCTAAAGACAGGGGACCAGCCCCAGCATTTT
CASSLKTGDQPQHF
>NA|TRBV4-3|NA|TRBJ2-5
TGCGCCAGCAGCCTGAGTGGGGGCCCTCAAGAGACCCAGTACTTC
CASSLSGGPQETQYF
>NA|TRBV30|NA|TRBJ1-3
TGTGCTCGAGGACAAGATGGAAACACCATATATTTT
CARGQDGNTIYF
>NA|TRBV5-6|NA|TRBJ1-1
TGTGCCAGCAGCTTTCAGCTGGGGCGCGGTGACACTGAAGCTTTCTTT
CASSFQLGRGDTEAFF
>TRBD1|TRBV5-6|NA|TRBJ2-7
TGTGCCAGCAGCCGGACAGGGGGCTCGTCCTACGAGCAGTACTTC
CASSRTGGSSYEQYF
>TRBD1|TRBV6-5|NA|TRBJ2-7
TGTGCCAGCACCGGGACAGGGGGCTCCGAGCAGTACTTC
CASTGTGGSEQYF
>TRBD1|TRBV10-3|few|TRBJ2-1
TGTGCCATCAGAGGACAGGCAGGTTGGGGCTACAATGAGCAGTTCTTC
CAIRGQAGWGYNEQFF
>TRBD1|TRBV19|NA|TRBJ1-2
TGTGCCAGTAGTATAGATCTCGGACAGGGATATGGTGGCTACACCTTC
CASSIDLGQGYGGYTF
>NA|TRBV6-4|NA|TRBJ1-1
TGTGCCAGCAGTGAAGTTGAACAGGGGAACACTGAAGCTTTCTTT
CASSEVEQGNTEAFF
>TRBD1|TRBV7-9|few|TRBJ2-7
TGTGCCAGCAGCCTCCAAGGACAGGCCAACGAGCAGTACTTC
CASSLQGQANEQYF